A single sample gave rise to the 20 T cell receptor beta chains below, sequenced in a study of tumor-infiltrating lymphocytes in primary liver carcinoma. Total RNA (roughly 530 ng) served as template for TCR beta cDNA synthesis primed by a constant-region primer. Slightly modified ARM-PCR served as the procedure for the TCR beta libraries. These libraries came from three rounds of nested multiplex PCR. The first two PCR rounds used TRBV1-TRBV30 primers with a Cbeta primer, nine to eleven cycles each. TCRdb re-called the multiplex PCR reads with MiXCR, one entry per CDR3 protein. There are about 330,000 distinct CDR3 sequences in the sample; less than 75% occur only once, and about 6.5% lies in the top ten. For blood RNA, unsorted whole blood served as the source, and germline DNA was extracted too. Sequenced: peripheral blood. All receptors come from a man aged 40-55 years with primary liver carcinoma and hepatitis B virus infection.

Only a few counts were recorded for this clonotype. The junction departs from germline at one end; a sequencing error may be responsible. V gene TRBV11-2 combines with J gene TRBJ2-1; the D is unclear. Looked up from germline, CDR1 is SGHAT and CDR2 is FQNNGV. The CDR3 runs 11 residues. This chain's CDR3 is CASNFDREQLF. Here the CDR3 DNA reads TGTGCCAGCAACTTCGACCGCGAGCAGCTCTTC.

This clonotype has more than one count but fewer than ten. An end of the junction differs from the germline gene, which may be a read error. The V gene is TRBV5-1, the J gene TRBJ2-5; 9 positions match TRBD2. Germline V lookup: CDR1 SGHRS, CDR2 YFSETQ. The CDR3 sequence is 15 residues long. CDR3 sequence reads: CASSFVNSGSETQYF. In DNA, the CDR3 is TGCGCCAGCAGCTTCGTCAATAGCGGGAGTGAGACCCAGTACTTT. The variable domain in full, completed from reference TRBV5-1 and TRBJ2-5, reads KAGVTQTPRYLIKTRGQQVTLSCSPISGHRSVSWYQQTPGQGLQFLFEYFSETQRNKGNFPGRFSGRQFSNSRSEMNVSTLELGDSALYLCASSFVNSGSETQYFGPGTRLLVL.

V gene TRBV10-3 combines with J gene TRBJ1-2; D may be TRBD1 (5 bases). V dropped 0 bases and J dropped 0 bases, with 11 bases sitting between them. The CDR3 has 16 amino acids. Germline V CDR1 and CDR2: ENHRY, SYGVKD. The CDR3 reads CAISESGRAPNYGYTF. The DNA of the CDR3 is TGTGCCATCAGTGAGTCGGGCAGGGCCCCTAACTATGGCTACACCTTC.

Notes on this clonotype: The junction departs from the called germline gene at one end, perhaps through a read error. This chain joins TRBV6-1 and TRBJ1-5, with D maybe TRBD1 (6 bases). Germline lookup yields CDR1 MNHNS and CDR2 SASEGT. The CDR3 is 14 amino acids. CDR3: CTSGRYRENQPQHF. As DNA, the CDR3 is TGTACCAGCGGACGGTACAGGGAAAATCAGCCCCAGCATTTT.

This clonotype has just one count. The genes are TRBV30 and TRBJ1-4; D remains ambiguous. Germline loops: CDR1 GTSNPN, CDR2 SVGIG (reference sequence). This CDR3 region has 13 residues. V lost 4 bases and J 8 bases, leaving 14 bases between the germline ends. The CDR3 DNA is TGTGCCTGGAATACGATCCTCGGAGAAAAACTGTTTTTT. As protein: CAWNTILGEKLFF.

V gene TRBV4-3 combines with J gene TRBJ2-1; D remains ambiguous. This CDR3 has 15 amino acids. Per germline, CDR1 LGHNA and CDR2 YSLEER. Trimming stripped 1 base from V and 6 bases from J, with 13 bases between. CDR3 in DNA: TGCGCCAGCAGCCAAGGGATTAGTGGGGTCAATGAGCAGTTCTTC. It is translated as CASSQGISGVNEQFF.

The chain has TRBV30 and TRBJ1-3, with a possible D match to TRBD1 (5 bases). The CDR3 contains 17 residues. V was clipped by 2 bases and J by 0 bases, with 17 bases between them. Germline V gives CDR1 GTSNPN, CDR2 SVGIG (reference sequence). CDR3 in DNA: TGTGCCTGGAGTTCGTGGGGGGATCCATCCTCTGGAAACACCATATATTTT. Residues: CAWSSWGDPSSGNTIYF.

The rearrangement uses TRBV11-2 and TRBJ2-2, with D unclear. V shed 2 bases and J shed 8 bases, with 12 bases lying between them. CDR3 length: 14 amino acids. In germline, CDR1 is SGHAT, CDR2 FQNNGV. Here the CDR3 reads CASSLILGSGELFF. The CDR3, as DNA: TGTGCCAGCAGCTTAATCTTGGGGTCTGGGGAGCTGTTTTTT.

V is TRBV11-1 and J is TRBJ2-7, with 11 bases matching TRBD2. Germline CDR1 SGHAT, CDR2 FQDESV (reference sequence). The CDR3 runs 13 residues. Trimming cost V 6 bases and J 6 bases; bases outside gene matches: 4. CDR3: CASSAGLAAEQYF. CDR3 coding DNA: TGTGCCAGCAGTGCGGGACTAGCGGCCGAGCAGTACTTC.

With respect to this clonotype: One junction end does not reproduce the germline sequence, and a read error may be involved. This sequence joins TRBV11-3 and TRBJ2-1; 11 nucleotides agree with TRBD2. The CDR3 runs to 16 residues. Germline V gives CDR1 SGHNT, CDR2 YENEEA. The CDR3 here is CTSSPSGASGRNKQFF. The CDR3 DNA is TGTACCAGCAGCCCTTCGGGGGCTAGCGGGAGGAATAAGCAGTTCTTC.

This clonotype was seen many times. The chain combines TRBV11-2 with TRBJ1-1; D remains unclear. The ends were cut back, 3 bases at V and 1 base at J, with 3 bases in the middle. The germline CDR1 and CDR2 sequences are SGHAT and FQNNGV. This CDR3 has 12 amino acids. CDR3 in DNA: TGTGCCAGCAGCTTCGCGAACACTGAAGCTTTCTTT. This translates into CASSFANTEAFF. The entire variable domain, with the rest obtained from reference TRBV11-2 and TRBJ1-1, is as follows: EAGVAQSPRYKIIEKRQSVAFWCNPISGHATLYWYQQILGQGPKLLIQFQNNGVVDDSQLPKDRFSAERLKGVDSTLKIQPAKLEDSAVYLCASSFANTEAFFGQGTRLTVV.

Of note for this clonotype: A much larger clone is a single base away; this may be a read error. V is TRBV6-6 and J is TRBJ2-1; maybe TRBD1 (5 bases). This CDR3 is built from 17 residues. V was cut by 0 bases and J by 6 bases, with 18 bases left in between. The germline V gene has CDR1 MNHNY and CDR2 SVGAGI (reference sequence). Here the CDR3 DNA reads TGTGCCAGCAGTTACTCCGGTGAGACAGCTCCTACCAATGAGCAGTTCTTC. This gives the protein CASSYSGETAPTNEQFF.

Comment on this clonotype: One end of the junction varies from germline; a read error may be responsible. The genes are TRBV11-2 and TRBJ1-2, with no clear D. The CDR3 loop spans 12 amino acids. Looked up from germline, CDR1 is SGHAT and CDR2 is FQNNGV. The CDR3 bases are TGTGCCAGCAACCCGACGGGGTATGGCTACGCCTTC. Translated: CASNPTGYGYAF.

Notes on this clonotype: At one boundary the junction diverges from the germline segment, which might be a read error. The CDR3 loop reads CPSSPSLDRNTEAFF. CDR3 coding DNA: TGTCCCAGCAGCCCATCGTTGGACAGGAACACTGAAGCTTTCTTT. This chain connects TRBV6-1 to TRBJ1-1; maybe TRBD1 (6 bases). Germline V lookup: CDR1 MNHNS, CDR2 SASEGT. This CDR3 comprises 15 residues.

On this clonotype: This may be a read error, as it is one base from a much larger clone. The CDR3 coding sequence is TGTGCCAGCGGAGTCGGGACCAGCTACGGTGAGCAGTACTTC. Protein sequence: CASGVGTSYGEQYF. The chain joins TRBV5-5 to TRBJ2-7, with D perhaps being TRBD1 or TRBD2 (5 bases each). Per the germline V gene, CDR1 is SGHKS and CDR2 is YYEKEE (reference sequence). Trimming cost V 7 bases and J 7 bases, with 21 bases left between them. The CDR3 length is 14 residues.

For this clonotype: Given a much more abundant clone one base away, this may be a read error. This chain links TRBV6-2 or TRBV6-3 with TRBJ2-7, with 11 bases identical to TRBD2. V lost 10 bases and J lost 1; bases outside the gene matches: 9. Per germline, CDR1 MNHEY and CDR2 SVGEGT. The CDR3 contains 15 residues. The CDR3 protein is CANRPGLAESYEQYF. In DNA form, the CDR3 reads TGTGCCAACAGGCCGGGACTAGCGGAATCCTACGAGCAGTACTTC.

This clonotype was seen more than once but under ten times. Germline is not matched at one junction end, which may reflect a read error. The V call is TRBV10-3, the J call TRBJ2-5; D tentatively fits TRBD1 or TRBD2 (7 bases each). CDR1 is ENHRY, CDR2 SYGVKD, per germline. CDR3 length: 14 residues. CDR3 nucleotide sequence: TGTGCCATCAGTGAGGGCAGGGGGGGAGAGGCCCAGTACTTC. As protein: CAISEGRGGEAQYF.

This clonotype was seen repeatedly, ten times or more. The V gene is TRBV6-5, the J gene TRBJ2-3, with TRBD2 identical over 7 bases. The germline V gene has CDR1 MNHEY and CDR2 SVGAGI. The CDR3 extends over 14 amino acids. V was clipped by 6 bases and J by 2 bases; unmatched bases: 5. Here the CDR3 reads CASRIAGLTDTQYF. DNA for the CDR3: TGTGCCAGCAGGATAGCGGGCCTCACAGATACGCAGTATTTT.

V usage is TRBV6-2 or TRBV6-3 and J usage is TRBJ2-1; 8 bases fit TRBD1. Germline V lookup: CDR1 MNHEY, CDR2 SVGEGT. The CDR3 loop spans 15 amino acids. V was clipped by 6 bases and J by 0 bases; unmatched bases: 4. The CDR3 DNA follows: TGTGCCAGCAGCCCCCAGGGGGCCTCCTACAATGAGCAGTTCTTC. Its translation is CASSPQGASYNEQFF.

This clonotype was detected only once. One end of the junction fails to match germline, which may point to a read error. This chain links TRBV7-3 with TRBJ2-3, with TRBD2 matching over 11 bases. This CDR3 comprises 18 residues. Per the germline V gene, CDR1 is SGHTA and CDR2 is FQGTGA. For the CDR3, the DNA is TGTGCCAGCAGCTTAACTTCCGCTAGCGGGGGGAGCACAGATACGCAGGATTTT. Protein product: CASSLTSASGGSTDTQDF.